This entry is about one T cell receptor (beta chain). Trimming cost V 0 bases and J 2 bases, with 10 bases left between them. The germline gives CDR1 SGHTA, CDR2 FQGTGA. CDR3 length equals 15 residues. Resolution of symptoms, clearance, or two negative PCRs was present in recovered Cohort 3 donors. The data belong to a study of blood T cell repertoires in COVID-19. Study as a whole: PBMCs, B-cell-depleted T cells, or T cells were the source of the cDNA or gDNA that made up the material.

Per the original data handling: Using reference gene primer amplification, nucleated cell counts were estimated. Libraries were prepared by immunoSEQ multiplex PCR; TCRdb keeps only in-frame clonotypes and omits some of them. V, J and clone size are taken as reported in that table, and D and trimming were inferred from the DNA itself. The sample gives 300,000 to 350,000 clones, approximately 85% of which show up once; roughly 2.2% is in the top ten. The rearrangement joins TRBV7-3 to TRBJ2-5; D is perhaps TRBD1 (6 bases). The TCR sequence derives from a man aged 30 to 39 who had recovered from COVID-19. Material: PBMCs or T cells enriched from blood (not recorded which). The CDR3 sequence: CASSLTGTKQETQYF. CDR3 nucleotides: TGTGCCAGCAGCTTAACGGGGACAAAACAAGAGACCCAGTACTTC. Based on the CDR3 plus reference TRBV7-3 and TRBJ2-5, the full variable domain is GAGVSQTPSNKVTEKGKYVELRCDPISGHTALYWYRQSLGQGPEFLIYFQGTGAADDSGLPNDRFFAVRPEGSVSTLKIQRTERGDSAVYLCASSLTGTKQETQYFGPGTRLLVL.